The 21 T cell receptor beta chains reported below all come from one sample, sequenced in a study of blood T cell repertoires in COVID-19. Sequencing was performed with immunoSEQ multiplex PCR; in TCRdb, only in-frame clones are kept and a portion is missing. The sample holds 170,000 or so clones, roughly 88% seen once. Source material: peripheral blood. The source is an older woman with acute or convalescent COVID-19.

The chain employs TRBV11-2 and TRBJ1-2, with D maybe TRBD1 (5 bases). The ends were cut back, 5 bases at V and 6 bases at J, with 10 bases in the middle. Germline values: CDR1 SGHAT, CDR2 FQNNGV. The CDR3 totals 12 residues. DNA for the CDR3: TGTGCCAGCAGCGCAGGGTGGGATGGCTACACCTTC. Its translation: CASSAGWDGYTF.

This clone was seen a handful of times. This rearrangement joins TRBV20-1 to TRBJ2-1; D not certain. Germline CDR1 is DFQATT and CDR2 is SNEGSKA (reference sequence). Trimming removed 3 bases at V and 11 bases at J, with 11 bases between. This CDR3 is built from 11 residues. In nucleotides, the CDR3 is TGCAGTGCTAGTAGAAACAACCAGCAGTTCTTC. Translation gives CSASRNNQQFF.

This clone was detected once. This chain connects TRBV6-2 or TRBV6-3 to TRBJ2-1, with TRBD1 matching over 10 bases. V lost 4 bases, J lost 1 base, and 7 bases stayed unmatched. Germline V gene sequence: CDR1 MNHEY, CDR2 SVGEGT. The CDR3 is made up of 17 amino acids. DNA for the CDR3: TGTGCCAGCAGTTCAACCGGGACAGGGGTTTCCTACAATGAGCAGTTCTTC. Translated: CASSSTGTGVSYNEQFF.

Here the CDR3 reads CASSLRQGNYGYTF. In DNA form, the CDR3 reads TGCGCCAGCAGCTTGCGGCAGGGAAACTATGGCTACACCTTC. The V call is TRBV5-1, the J call TRBJ1-2, with D perhaps TRBD1 (5 bases). CDR3 length: 14 residues. CDR1 is SGHRS and CDR2 is YFSETQ in the germline V gene. Between the trimmed V and J ends, which lost 1 base and 2 bases, there was a span of 9 bases.

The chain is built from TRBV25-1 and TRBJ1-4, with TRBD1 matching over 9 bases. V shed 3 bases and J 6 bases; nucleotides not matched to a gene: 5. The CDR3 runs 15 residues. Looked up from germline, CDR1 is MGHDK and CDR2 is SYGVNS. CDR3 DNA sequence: TGTGCCAGCAGTGACTGGACAGGGGAAGATGAAAAACTGTTTTTT. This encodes CASSDWTGEDEKLFF.

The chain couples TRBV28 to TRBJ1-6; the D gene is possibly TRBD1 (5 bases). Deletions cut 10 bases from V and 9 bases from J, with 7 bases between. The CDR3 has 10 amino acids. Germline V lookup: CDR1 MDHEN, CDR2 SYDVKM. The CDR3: CATGGSPLHF. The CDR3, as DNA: TGTGCCACCGGGGGTTCACCCCTCCACTTT.

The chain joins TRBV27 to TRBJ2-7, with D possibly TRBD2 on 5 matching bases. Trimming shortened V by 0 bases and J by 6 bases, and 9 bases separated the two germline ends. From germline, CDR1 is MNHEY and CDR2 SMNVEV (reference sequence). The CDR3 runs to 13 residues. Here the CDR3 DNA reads TGTGCCAGCAGTTTATCCGCTAGCACCGAGCAGTACTTC. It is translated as CASSLSASTEQYF.

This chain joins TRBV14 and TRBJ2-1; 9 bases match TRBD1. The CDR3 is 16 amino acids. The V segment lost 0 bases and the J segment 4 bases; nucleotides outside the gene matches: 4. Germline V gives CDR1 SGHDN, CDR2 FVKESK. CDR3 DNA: TGTGCCAGCAGCCAAGATCAGGGGACAGGGTACAATGAGCAGTTCTTC. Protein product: CASSQDQGTGYNEQFF.

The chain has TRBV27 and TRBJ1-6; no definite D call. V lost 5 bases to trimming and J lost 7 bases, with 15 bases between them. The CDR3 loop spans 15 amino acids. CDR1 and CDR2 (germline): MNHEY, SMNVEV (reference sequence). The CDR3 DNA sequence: TGTGCCAGCAGTAGGAGGGAGATTCGCAATTCACCCCTCCACTTT. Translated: CASSRREIRNSPLHF.

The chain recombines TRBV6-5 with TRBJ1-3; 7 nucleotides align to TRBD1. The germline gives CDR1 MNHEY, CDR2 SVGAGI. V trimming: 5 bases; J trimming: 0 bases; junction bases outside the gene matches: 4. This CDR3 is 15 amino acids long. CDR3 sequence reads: CASSLDRLSGNTIYF. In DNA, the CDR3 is TGTGCCAGCAGTCTGGACAGGCTCTCTGGAAACACCATATATTTT.

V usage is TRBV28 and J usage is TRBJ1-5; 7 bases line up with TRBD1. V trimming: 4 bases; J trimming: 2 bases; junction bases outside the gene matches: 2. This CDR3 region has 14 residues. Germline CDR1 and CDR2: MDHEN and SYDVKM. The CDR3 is CASSSGQGNQPQHF. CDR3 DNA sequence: TGTGCCAGCAGTTCCGGACAGGGCAATCAGCCCCAGCATTTT.

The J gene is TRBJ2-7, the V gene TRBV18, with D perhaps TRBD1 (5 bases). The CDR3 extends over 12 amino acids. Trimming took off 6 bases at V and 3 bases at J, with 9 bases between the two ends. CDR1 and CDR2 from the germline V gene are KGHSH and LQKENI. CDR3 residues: CASSPDSYEQYF. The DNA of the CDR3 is TGTGCCAGCTCTCCAGACAGCTACGAGCAGTACTTC.

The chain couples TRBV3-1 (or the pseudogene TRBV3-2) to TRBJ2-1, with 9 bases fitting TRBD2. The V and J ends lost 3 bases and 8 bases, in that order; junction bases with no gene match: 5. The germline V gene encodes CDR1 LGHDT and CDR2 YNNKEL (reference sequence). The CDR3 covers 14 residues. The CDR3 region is CASSQGGGAHEQFF. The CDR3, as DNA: TGTGCCAGCAGCCAGGGCGGGGGGGCCCATGAGCAGTTCTTC.

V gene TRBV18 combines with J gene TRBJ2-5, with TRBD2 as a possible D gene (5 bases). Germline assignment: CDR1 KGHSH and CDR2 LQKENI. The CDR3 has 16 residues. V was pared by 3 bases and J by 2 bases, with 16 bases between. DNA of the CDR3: TGTGCCAGCTCACCGTCGAAGTCCGGGGAGCAAGAGACCCAGTACTTC. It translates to CASSPSKSGEQETQYF. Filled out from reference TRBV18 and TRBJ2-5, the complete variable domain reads NAGVMQNPRHLVRRRGQEARLRCSPMKGHSHVYWYRQLPEEGLKFMVYLQKENIIDESGMPKERFSAEFPKEGPSILRIQQVVRGDSAAYFCASSPSKSGEQETQYFGPGTRLLVL.

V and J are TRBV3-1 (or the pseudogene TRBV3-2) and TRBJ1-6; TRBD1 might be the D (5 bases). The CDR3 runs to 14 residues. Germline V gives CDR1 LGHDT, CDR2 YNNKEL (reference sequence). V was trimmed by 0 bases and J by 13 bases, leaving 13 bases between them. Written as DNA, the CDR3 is TGTGCCAGCAGCCAAGACAAGGGGTTAGGTCCCCTCCACTTT. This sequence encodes CASSQDKGLGPLHF.

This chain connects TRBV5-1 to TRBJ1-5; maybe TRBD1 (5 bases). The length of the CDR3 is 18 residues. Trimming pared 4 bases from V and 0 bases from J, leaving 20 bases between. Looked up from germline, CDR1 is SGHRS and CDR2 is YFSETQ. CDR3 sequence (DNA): TGCGCCAGCAGCCCGGATGTGGTCGGGGGGAGTAGCAATCAGCCCCAGCATTTT. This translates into CASSPDVVGGSSNQPQHF. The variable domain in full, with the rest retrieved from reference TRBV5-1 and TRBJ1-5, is KAGVTQTPRYLIKTRGQQVTLSCSPISGHRSVSWYQQTPGQGLQFLFEYFSETQRNKGNFPGRFSGRQFSNSRSEMNVSTLELGDSALYLCASSPDVVGGSSNQPQHFGDGTRLSIL.

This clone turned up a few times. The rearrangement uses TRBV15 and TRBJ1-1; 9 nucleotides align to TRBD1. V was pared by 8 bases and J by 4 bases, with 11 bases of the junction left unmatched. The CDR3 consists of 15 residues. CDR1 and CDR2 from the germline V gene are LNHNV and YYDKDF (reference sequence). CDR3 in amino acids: CATLDPGQGSTEAFF. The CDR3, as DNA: TGTGCCACCTTGGATCCGGGACAGGGTAGCACTGAAGCTTTCTTT.

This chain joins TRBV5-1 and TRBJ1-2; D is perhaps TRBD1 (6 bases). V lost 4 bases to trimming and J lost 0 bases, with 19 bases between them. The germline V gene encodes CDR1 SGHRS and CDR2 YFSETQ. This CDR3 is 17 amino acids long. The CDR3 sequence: CASSPRDILPPNYGYTF. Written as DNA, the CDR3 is TGCGCCAGCAGCCCCCGGGACATACTACCCCCTAACTATGGCTACACCTTC.

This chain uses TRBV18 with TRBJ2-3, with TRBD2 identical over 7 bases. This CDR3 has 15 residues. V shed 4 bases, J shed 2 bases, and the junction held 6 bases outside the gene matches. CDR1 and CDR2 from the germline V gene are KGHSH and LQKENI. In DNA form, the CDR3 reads TGTGCCAGCTCACGAGGAGCGGGGAACACAGATACGCAGTATTTT. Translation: CASSRGAGNTDTQYF.

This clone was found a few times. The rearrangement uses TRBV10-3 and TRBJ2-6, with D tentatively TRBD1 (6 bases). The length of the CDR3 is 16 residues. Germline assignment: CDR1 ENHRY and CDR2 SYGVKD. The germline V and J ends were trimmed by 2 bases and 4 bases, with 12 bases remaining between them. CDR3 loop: CAISEMEGTGANVLTF. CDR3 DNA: TGTGCCATCAGTGAGATGGAAGGGACAGGGGCCAACGTCCTGACTTTC.

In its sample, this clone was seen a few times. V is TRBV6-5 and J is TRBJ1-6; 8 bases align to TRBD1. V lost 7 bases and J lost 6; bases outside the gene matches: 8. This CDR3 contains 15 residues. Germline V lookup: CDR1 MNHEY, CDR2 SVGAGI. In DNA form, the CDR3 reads TGTGCCAGCAATGGACAGGGACCTATTAATTCACCCCTCCACTTT. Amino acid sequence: CASNGQGPINSPLHF.